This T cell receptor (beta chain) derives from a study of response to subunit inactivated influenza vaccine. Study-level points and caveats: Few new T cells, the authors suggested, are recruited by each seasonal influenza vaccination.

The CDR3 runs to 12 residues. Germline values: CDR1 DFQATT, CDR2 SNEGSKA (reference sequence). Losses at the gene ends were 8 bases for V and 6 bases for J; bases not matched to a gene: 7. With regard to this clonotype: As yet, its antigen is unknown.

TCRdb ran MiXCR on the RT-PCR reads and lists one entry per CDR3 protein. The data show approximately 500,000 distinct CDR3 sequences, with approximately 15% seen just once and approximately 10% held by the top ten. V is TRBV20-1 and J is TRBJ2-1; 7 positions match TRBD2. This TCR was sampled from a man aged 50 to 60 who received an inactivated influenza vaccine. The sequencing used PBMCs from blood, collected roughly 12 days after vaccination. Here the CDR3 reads CSTRGLVNEQFF. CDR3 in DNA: TGCAGTACCAGAGGACTAGTCAATGAGCAGTTCTTC.